These 10 T cell receptor beta chains share one sample of origin, sequenced in a study of Graves' ophthalmopathy and Graves' hyperthyroidism. CDR3 regions of TCR beta were amplified from RNA transcripts. The first-round RT-PCR employed HTBI primers together with the Qiagen OneStep RT-PCR kit. A multiplex PCR was then performed as the second round. TCRdb called the multiplex PCR reads again in MiXCR, with one record for every CDR3 protein. The data hold a few hundred thousand distinct CDR3 sequences, with 15% observed a single time. The sequenced sample was peripheral blood. The receptor set was obtained from a woman aged 18 to 35 with stable Graves' hyperthyroidism.

In its sample, this clonotype was seen many times. V usage is TRBV6-2 or TRBV6-3 and J usage is TRBJ2-2, with TRBD2 matching 9 bases. Germline lookup yields CDR1 MNHEY and CDR2 SVGEGT. The V segment lost 6 bases and the J segment 7 bases; nucleotides outside the gene matches: 6. The CDR3 runs 14 residues. The CDR3 reads CASSATSGGGELFF. The DNA of the CDR3 is TGTGCCAGCAGCGCGACTAGCGGAGGCGGGGAGCTGTTTTTT.

This clonotype has a count of ten or more. J is TRBJ1-1 and V is TRBV2; no reliable D call. Germline-derived CDR1 and CDR2 are SNHLY and FYNNEI. The CDR3 sequence is 15 residues long. V was pared by 6 bases and J by 3 bases, with 17 bases between. For the CDR3, the DNA is TGTGCCAGCAGCGCGGTGGGAGGGATTCACACTGAAGCTTTCTTT. Translating it yields CASSAVGGIHTEAFF.

There are many counts of this clonotype. The chain joins TRBV24-1 to TRBJ2-7; TRBD1 aligns across 8 bases. The germline V gene has CDR1 KGHDR and CDR2 SFDVKD. The CDR3 has 16 amino acids. Trimming took 4 bases from V and 1 from J; bases not matched to a gene: 8. CDR3 coding DNA: TGTGCCACCAGTGAGACCGGGACAGGCAAATCCTACGAGCAGTACTTC. This encodes CATSETGTGKSYEQYF.

This clonotype has at least ten counts. The rearrangement links TRBV6-1 to TRBJ1-2; D may be TRBD1 (6 bases). Germline V CDR1 and CDR2: MNHNS, SASEGT. The length of the CDR3 is 11 residues. V lost 10 bases and J 3 bases, leaving 9 bases between the germline ends. CDR3 sequence reads: CAIQGDYGYTF. CDR3 nucleotides: TGTGCCATACAGGGTGACTATGGCTACACCTTC.

The chain couples TRBV12-3 or TRBV12-4 to TRBJ2-5, with a possible D match to TRBD1 (6 bases). This CDR3 has 16 amino acids. The V and J ends lost 6 bases and 2 bases respectively, with 19 bases between them. The CDR3 DNA reads as TGTGCCAGCAGCCCTACCCTGACAGGTCCTCAAGAGACCCAGTACTTC. Protein: CASSPTLTGPQETQYF.

This clonotype appeared many times. CDR3 sequence reads: CSARAGGAEAFF. DNA of the CDR3: TGCAGTGCTAGAGCGGGGGGAGCTGAAGCTTTCTTT. This chain uses TRBV20-1 with TRBJ1-1, with D tentatively TRBD1 (5 bases). This CDR3 is 12 amino acids long. Germline CDR1 and CDR2: DFQATT and SNEGSKA (reference sequence). Between the trimmed V and J ends, which lost 1 base and 6 bases, there was a span of 9 bases.

Many counts were recorded for this clonotype. The chain has TRBV11-2 and TRBJ2-7; 12 bases are shared with TRBD2. Per germline, CDR1 SGHAT and CDR2 FQNNGV. V was pared by 5 bases and J by 6 bases, with 5 bases of the junction left unmatched. The CDR3 has 14 residues. The DNA of the CDR3 is TGTGCCAGCAGCCCCACTAGCGGGGGGTTCGAGCAGTACTTC. Protein: CASSPTSGGFEQYF.

This clonotype was seen many times. This chain connects TRBV6-5 to TRBJ1-1; D is ambiguous. Between the trimmed V and J ends, which lost 0 bases and 9 bases, there was a span of 11 bases. Per germline, CDR1 MNHEY and CDR2 SVGAGI. The CDR3 is made up of 13 amino acids. The CDR3 DNA reads as TGTGCCAGCAGTTACTCGGTGCCAGGCAAAGCTTTCTTT. Protein sequence: CASSYSVPGKAFF.

This clonotype occurred many times. This chain connects TRBV7-2 to TRBJ2-5, with D possibly TRBD2 on 5 matching bases. The germline gives CDR1 SGHTA, CDR2 FQGNSA. The CDR3 totals 16 residues. V shed 5 bases and J shed 0 bases, with 16 bases lying between them. CDR3 DNA: TGTGCCAGCAGCGTCGGACTCGCTTCGTACCAAGAGACCCAGTACTTC. Translating it yields CASSVGLASYQETQYF.

This clonotype has ten or more counts. J is TRBJ1-1 and V is TRBV29-1; 8 nucleotides match TRBD1. Trimming at V came to 4 bases and at J to 8 bases, leaving 9 bases not matched to a gene. This CDR3 has 13 residues. Germline V gene lookup returns CDR1 SQVTM and CDR2 ANQGSEA. CDR3 DNA: TGCAGCGTTGTGCCAGATGACAGGGGAGAAGCTTTCTTT. Its protein product is CSVVPDDRGEAFF. The whole variable domain, filled in from reference TRBV29-1 and TRBJ1-1, reads SAVISQKPSRDICQRGTSLTIQCQVDSQVTMMFWYRQQPGQSLTLIATANQGSEATYESGFVIDKFPISRPNLTFSTLTVSNMSPEDSSIYLCSVVPDDRGEAFFGQGTRLTVV.